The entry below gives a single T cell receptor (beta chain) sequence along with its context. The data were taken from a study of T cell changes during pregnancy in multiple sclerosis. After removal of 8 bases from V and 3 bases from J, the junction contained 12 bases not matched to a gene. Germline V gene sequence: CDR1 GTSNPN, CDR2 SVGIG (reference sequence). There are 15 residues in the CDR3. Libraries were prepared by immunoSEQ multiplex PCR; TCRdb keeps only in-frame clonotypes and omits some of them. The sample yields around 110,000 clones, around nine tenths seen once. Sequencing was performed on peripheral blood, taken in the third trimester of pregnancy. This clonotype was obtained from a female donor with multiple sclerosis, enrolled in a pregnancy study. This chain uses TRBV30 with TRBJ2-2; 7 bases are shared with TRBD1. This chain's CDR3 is CARIEQGWDTGELFF. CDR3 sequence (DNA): TGTGCCCGGATAGAACAGGGGTGGGACACCGGGGAGCTGTTTTTT.